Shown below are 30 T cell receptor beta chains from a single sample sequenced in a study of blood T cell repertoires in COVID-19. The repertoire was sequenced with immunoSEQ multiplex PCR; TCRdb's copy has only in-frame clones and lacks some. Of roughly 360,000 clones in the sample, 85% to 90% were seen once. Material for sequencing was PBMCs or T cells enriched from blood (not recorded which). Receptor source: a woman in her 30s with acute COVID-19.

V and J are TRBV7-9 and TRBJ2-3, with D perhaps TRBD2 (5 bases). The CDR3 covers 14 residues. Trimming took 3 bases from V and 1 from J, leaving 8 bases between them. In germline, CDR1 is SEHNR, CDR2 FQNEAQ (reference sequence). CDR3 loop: CASSFSSGTDTQYF. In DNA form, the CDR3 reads TGTGCCAGCAGCTTTAGTAGCGGCACAGATACGCAGTATTTT.

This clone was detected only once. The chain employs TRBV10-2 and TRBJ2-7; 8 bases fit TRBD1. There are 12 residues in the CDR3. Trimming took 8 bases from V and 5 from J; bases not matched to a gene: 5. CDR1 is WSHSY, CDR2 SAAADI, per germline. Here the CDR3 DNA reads TGCGCCAGCCTTGGGACAGGAAACGAGCAGTACTTC. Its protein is CASLGTGNEQYF.

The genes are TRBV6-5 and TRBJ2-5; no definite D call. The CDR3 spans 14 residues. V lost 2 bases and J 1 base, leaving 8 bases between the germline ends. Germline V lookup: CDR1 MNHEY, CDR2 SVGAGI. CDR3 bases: TGTGCCAGCAGTTACAAGCGACCCCAAGAGACCCAGTACTTC. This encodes CASSYKRPQETQYF.

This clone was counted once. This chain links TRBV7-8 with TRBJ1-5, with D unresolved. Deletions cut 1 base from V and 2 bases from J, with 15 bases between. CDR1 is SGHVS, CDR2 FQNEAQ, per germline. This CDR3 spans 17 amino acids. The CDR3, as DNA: TGTGCCAGCAGCTTAGAGCGAGGGATCAGGCGCAATCAGCCCCAGCATTTT. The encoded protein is CASSLERGIRRNQPQHF. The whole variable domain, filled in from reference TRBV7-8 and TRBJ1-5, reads GAGVSQSPRYKVAKRGQDVALRCDPISGHVSLFWYQQALGQGPEFLTYFQNEAQLDKSGLPSDRFFAERPEGSVSTLKIQRTQQEDSAVYLCASSLERGIRRNQPQHFGDGTRLSIL.

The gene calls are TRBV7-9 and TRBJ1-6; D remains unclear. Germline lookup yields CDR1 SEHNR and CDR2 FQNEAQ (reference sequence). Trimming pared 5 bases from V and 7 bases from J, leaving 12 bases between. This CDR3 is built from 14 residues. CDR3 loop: CASSLTGKNSPLHF. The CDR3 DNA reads TGTGCCAGCAGCCTAACCGGGAAAAATTCACCCCTCCACTTT.

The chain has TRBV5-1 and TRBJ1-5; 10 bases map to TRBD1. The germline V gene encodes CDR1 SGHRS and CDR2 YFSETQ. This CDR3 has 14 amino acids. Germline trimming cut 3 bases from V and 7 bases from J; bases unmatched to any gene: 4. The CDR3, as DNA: TGCGCCAGCAGCTCTGGACAGGGGGGGCAGCCCCAGCATTTT. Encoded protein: CASSSGQGGQPQHF. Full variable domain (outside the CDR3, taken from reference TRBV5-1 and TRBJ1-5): KAGVTQTPRYLIKTRGQQVTLSCSPISGHRSVSWYQQTPGQGLQFLFEYFSETQRNKGNFPGRFSGRQFSNSRSEMNVSTLELGDSALYLCASSSGQGGQPQHFGDGTRLSIL.

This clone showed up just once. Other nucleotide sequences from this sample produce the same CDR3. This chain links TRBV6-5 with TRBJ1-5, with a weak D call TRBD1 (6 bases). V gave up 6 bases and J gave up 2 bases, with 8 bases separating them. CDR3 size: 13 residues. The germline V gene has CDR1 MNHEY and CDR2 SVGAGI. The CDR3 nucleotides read TGTGCCAGCAGCCGACAGGGCAATCAGCCCCAGCATTTT. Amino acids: CASSRQGNQPQHF.

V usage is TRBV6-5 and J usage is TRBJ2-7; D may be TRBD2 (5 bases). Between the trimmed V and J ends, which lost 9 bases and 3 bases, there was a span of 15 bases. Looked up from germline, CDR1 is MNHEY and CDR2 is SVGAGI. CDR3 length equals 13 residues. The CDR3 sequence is CASTKEVVYEQYF. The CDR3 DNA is TGTGCCAGTACGAAGGAGGTCGTCTACGAGCAGTACTTC.

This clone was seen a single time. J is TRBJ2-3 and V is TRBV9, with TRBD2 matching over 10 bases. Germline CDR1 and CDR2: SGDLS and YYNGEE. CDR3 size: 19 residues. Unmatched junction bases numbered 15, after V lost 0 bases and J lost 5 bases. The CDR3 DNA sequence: TGTGCCAGCAGCGTAGTCCCCCGGGGGAGCGGGGGGGCCGAAGATACGCAGTATTTT. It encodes CASSVVPRGSGGAEDTQYF.

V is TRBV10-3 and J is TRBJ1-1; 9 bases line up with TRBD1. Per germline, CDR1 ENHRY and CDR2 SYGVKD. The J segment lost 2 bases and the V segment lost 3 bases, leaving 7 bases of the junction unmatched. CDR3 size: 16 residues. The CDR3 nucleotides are TGTGCCATCAGTGACCGTACAGGGGGCGATAACACTGAAGCTTTCTTT. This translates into CAISDRTGGDNTEAFF.

Written as DNA, the CDR3 is TGTGCCAGCAGCTTAGGGGACACTTTCTACGAGCAGTACTTC. Its translation is CASSLGDTFYEQYF. This chain connects TRBV11-2 to TRBJ2-7; tentatively, D is TRBD1 (6 bases). Per germline, CDR1 SGHAT and CDR2 FQNNGV. The CDR3 consists of 14 residues. Trimming took 1 base from V and 3 from J, leaving 10 bases between them. The full variable domain, completed using reference TRBV11-2 and TRBJ2-7, is EAGVAQSPRYKIIEKRQSVAFWCNPISGHATLYWYQQILGQGPKLLIQFQNNGVVDDSQLPKDRFSAERLKGVDSTLKIQPAKLEDSAVYLCASSLGDTFYEQYFGPGTRLTVT.

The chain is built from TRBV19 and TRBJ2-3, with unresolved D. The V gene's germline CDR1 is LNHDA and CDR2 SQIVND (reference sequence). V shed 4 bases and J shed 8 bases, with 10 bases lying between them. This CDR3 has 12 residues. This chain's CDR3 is CASSTTDATQYF. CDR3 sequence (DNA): TGTGCCAGTAGTACCACAGATGCTACGCAGTATTTT. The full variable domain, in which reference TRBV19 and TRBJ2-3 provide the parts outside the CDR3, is DGGITQSPKYLFRKEGQNVTLSCEQNLNHDAMYWYRQDPGQGLRLIYYSQIVNDFQKGDIAEGYSVSREKKESFPLTVTSAQKNPTAFYLCASSTTDATQYFGPGTRLTVL.

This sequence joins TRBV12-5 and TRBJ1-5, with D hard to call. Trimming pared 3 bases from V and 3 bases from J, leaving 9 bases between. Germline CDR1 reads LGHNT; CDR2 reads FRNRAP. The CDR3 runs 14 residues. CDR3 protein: CASGLSRLNQPQHF. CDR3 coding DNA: TGTGCTAGTGGTTTAAGCAGGCTCAATCAGCCCCAGCATTTT.

The CDR3 nucleotides read TGCGCCAGCAGCACGCGACAGAGCGAGTGGGAGACCCAGTACTTC. It translates to CASSTRQSEWETQYF. The chain recombines TRBV5-1 with TRBJ2-5; D may be TRBD1 (5 bases). The CDR3 loop spans 15 amino acids. Trimming pared 4 bases from V and 5 bases from J, leaving 18 bases between. In germline, CDR1 is SGHRS, CDR2 YFSETQ.

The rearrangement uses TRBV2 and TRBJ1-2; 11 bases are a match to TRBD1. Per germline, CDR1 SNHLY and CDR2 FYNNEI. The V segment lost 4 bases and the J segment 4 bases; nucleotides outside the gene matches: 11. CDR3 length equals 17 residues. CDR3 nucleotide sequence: TGTGCCAGCAGTGGGACAGGGGGCGCGGTAGGGAGCTATGGCTACACCTTC. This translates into CASSGTGGAVGSYGYTF.

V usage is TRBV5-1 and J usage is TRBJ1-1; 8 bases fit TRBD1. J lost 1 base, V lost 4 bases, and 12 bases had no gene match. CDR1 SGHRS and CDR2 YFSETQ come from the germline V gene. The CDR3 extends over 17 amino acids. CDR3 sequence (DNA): TGCGCCAGCAGCCCCGGACAGGGCCTTAGAAAGAACACTGAAGCTTTCTTT. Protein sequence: CASSPGQGLRKNTEAFF.

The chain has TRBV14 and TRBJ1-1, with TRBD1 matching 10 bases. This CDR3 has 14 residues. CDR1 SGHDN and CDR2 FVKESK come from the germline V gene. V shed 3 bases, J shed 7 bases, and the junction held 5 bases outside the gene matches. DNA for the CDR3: TGTGCCAGCAGCCAGGGGACAGGGGCCCTTGAAGCTTTCTTT. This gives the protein CASSQGTGALEAFF.

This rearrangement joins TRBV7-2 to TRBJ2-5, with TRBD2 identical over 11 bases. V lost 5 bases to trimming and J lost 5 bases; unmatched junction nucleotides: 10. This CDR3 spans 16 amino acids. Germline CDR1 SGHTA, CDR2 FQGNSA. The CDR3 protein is CASSPRLAGSLETQYF. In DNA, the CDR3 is TGTGCCAGCAGCCCGAGACTAGCGGGGAGTCTTGAGACCCAGTACTTC.

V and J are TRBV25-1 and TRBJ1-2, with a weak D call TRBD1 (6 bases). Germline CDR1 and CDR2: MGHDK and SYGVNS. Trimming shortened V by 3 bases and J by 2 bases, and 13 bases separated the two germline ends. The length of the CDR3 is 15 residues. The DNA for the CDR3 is TGTGCCAGCAGTGAGGGGGGGGCTATCAACTATGGCTACACCTTC. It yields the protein CASSEGGAINYGYTF.

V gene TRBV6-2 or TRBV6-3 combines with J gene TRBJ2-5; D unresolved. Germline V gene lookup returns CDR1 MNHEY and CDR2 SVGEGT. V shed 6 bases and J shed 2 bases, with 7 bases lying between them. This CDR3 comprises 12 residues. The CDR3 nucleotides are TGTGCCAGCAGCCGTAATCAAGAGACCCAGTACTTC. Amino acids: CASSRNQETQYF.

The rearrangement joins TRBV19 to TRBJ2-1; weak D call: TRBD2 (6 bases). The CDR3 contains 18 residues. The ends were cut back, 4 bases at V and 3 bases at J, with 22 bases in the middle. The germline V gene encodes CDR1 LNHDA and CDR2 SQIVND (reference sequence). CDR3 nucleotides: TGTGCCAGTAGTACGCGACGATTAGCGGATCTATACTACAATGAGCAGTTCTTC. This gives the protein CASSTRRLADLYYNEQFF.

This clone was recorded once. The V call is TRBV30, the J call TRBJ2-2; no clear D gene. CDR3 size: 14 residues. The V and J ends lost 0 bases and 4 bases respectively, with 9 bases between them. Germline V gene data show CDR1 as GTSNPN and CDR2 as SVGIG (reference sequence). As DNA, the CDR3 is TGTGCCTGGAGTGTACAGCTGGGCACCGGGGAGCTGTTTTTT. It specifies CAWSVQLGTGELFF.

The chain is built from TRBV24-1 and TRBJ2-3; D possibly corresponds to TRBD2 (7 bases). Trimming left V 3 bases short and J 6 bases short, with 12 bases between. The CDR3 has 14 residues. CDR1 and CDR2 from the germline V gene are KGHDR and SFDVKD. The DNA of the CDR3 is TGTGCCACCAGTGATCGGGGGGCCGGGGATACGCAGTATTTT. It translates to CATSDRGAGDTQYF.

The CDR3 DNA follows: TGTGCCAGCAGTTACTCGGAGGGACAGCCCCAGCATTTT. It is translated as CASSYSEGQPQHF. The genes are TRBV6-5 and TRBJ1-5, with D uncertain. The germline gives CDR1 MNHEY, CDR2 SVGAGI. The CDR3 consists of 13 residues. V lost 0 bases to trimming and J lost 7 bases, with 7 bases between them.

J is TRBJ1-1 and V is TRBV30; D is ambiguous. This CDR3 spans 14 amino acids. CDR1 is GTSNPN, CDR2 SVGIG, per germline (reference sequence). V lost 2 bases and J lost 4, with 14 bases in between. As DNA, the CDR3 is TGTGCCTGGAGTTTCCTCGACGGCGGCACTGAAGCTTTCTTT. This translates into CAWSFLDGGTEAFF.

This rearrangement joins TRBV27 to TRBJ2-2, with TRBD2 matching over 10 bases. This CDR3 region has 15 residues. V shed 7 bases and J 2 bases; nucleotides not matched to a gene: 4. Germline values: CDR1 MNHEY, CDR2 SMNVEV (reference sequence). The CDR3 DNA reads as TGTGCCAGCACCAGCGGGGGGGCAAACACCGGGGAGCTGTTTTTT. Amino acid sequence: CASTSGGANTGELFF.

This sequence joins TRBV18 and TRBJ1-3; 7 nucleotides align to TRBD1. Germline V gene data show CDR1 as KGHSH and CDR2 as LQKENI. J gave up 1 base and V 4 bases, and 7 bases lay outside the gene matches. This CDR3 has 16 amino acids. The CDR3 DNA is TGTGCCAGCTCACTAACAGGGGACATATCTGGAAACACCATATATTTT. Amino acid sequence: CASSLTGDISGNTIYF. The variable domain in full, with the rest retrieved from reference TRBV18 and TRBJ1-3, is NAGVMQNPRHLVRRRGQEARLRCSPMKGHSHVYWYRQLPEEGLKFMVYLQKENIIDESGMPKERFSAEFPKEGPSILRIQQVVRGDSAAYFCASSLTGDISGNTIYFGEGSWLTVV.

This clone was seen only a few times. CDR3 coding DNA: TGTGCCAGCACATCCCCCGAGGGCGAAAGCTCCTACAATGAGCAGTTCTTC. Residues: CASTSPEGESSYNEQFF. V and J are TRBV21-1 and TRBJ2-1; the D segment call TRBD2 is taken from the table without a DNA check. TRBV21-1 represents a pseudogene. The length of the CDR3 is 17 residues.

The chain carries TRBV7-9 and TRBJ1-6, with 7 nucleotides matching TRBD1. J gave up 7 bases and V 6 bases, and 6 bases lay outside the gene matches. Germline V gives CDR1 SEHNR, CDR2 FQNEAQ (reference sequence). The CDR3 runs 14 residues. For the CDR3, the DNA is TGTGCCAGCAGAGGGACAGTAGAAAATTCACCCCTCCACTTT. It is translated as CASRGTVENSPLHF.

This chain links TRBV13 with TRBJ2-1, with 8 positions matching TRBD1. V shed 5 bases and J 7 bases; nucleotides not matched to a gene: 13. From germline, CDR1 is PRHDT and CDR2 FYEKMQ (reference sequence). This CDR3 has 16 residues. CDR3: CASSLPLWTGTNEQFF. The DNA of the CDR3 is TGTGCCAGCAGCCTCCCCCTCTGGACAGGGACGAATGAGCAGTTCTTC.